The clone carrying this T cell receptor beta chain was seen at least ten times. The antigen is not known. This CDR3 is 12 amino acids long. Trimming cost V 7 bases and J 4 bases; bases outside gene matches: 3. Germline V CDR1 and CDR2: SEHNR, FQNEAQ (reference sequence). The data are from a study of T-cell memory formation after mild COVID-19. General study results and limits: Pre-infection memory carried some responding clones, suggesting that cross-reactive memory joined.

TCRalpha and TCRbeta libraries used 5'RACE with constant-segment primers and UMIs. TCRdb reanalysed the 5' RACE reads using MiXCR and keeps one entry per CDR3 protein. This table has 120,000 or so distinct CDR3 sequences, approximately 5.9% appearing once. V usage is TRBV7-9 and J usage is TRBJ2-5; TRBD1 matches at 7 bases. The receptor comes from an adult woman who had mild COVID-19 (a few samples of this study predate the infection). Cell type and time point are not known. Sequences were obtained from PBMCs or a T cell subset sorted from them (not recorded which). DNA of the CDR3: TGTGCCAGCACTAACAGGGGAGAGACCCAGTACTTC. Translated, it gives CASTNRGETQYF.